The 26 T cell receptor beta chains below were found in one sample sequenced in a study of blood T cell repertoires in COVID-19. Method: immunoSEQ multiplex PCR; TCRdb's copy keeps in-frame clones and lacks some. The sample consists of approximately 270,000 clones, approximately 91% of them appearing once. The source material was PBMCs or T cells enriched from blood (not recorded which). These receptor sequences come from a human donor in a cohort exposed to, infected with or recovered from COVID-19 (not recorded which). The donor label of this sample is uncertain.

The CDR3: CASSPGERETQYF. CDR3 bases: TGTGCCAGCTCACCAGGCGAGAGGGAGACCCAGTACTTC. The chain carries TRBV18 and TRBJ2-5; D is unresolved. The CDR3 spans 13 residues. Trimming took off 2 bases at V and 5 bases at J, with 9 bases between the two ends. Germline V gene data show CDR1 as KGHSH and CDR2 as LQKENI.

The gene calls are TRBV9 and TRBJ2-1; D possibly corresponds to TRBD1 (6 bases). The V end was cut by 3 bases, the J end by 1 base, with 14 bases between. The CDR3 length is 16 residues. Germline V gene lookup returns CDR1 SGDLS and CDR2 YYNGEE. The CDR3: CASSEVGQQSYNEQFF. The CDR3 DNA is TGTGCCAGCAGCGAGGTCGGACAGCAGTCCTACAATGAGCAGTTCTTC.

The rearrangement uses TRBV7-6 and TRBJ1-1; possibly TRBD1 for D (5 bases). Trimming pared 2 bases from V and 1 base from J, leaving 8 bases between. This CDR3 region has 14 residues. Germline V lookup: CDR1 SGHVS, CDR2 FNYEAQ. Written as DNA, the CDR3 is TGTGCCAGCAGCTTAAATCAGGGGAACACTGAAGCTTTCTTT. Protein sequence: CASSLNQGNTEAFF.

V is TRBV11-2 and J is TRBJ1-5, with unresolved D. Trimming removed 1 base from V and 5 bases from J, with 6 bases in between. Germline V lookup: CDR1 SGHAT, CDR2 FQNNGV. The CDR3 extends over 13 amino acids. CDR3 in DNA: TGTGCCAGCAGCTTAGGCGCGGATCAGCCCCAGCATTTT. Its protein is CASSLGADQPQHF.

The chain couples TRBV1 to TRBJ2-7; TRBD1 is the table's D call, not checked against the DNA. TRBV1 is reported as a pseudogene. This CDR3 has 15 residues. CDR3 bases: TGCACCAGCAGCCAACGTAACAGTGCTTCCTACGAGCAGTACTTC. Its protein product is CTSSQRNSASYEQYF.

This chain connects TRBV27 to TRBJ1-4; no reliable D call. Trimming removed 1 base from V and 0 bases from J, with 9 bases in between. CDR3 size: 16 residues. The germline V gene has CDR1 MNHEY and CDR2 SMNVEV (reference sequence). The CDR3 sequence: CASSLWADATNEKLFF. The CDR3 coding sequence is TGTGCCAGCAGTTTATGGGCAGATGCAACTAATGAAAAACTGTTTTTT. Complete variable domain (other parts from reference TRBV27 and TRBJ1-4): EAQVTQNPRYLITVTGKKLTVTCSQNMNHEYMSWYRQDPGLGLRQIYYSMNVEVTDKGDVPEGYKVSRKEKRNFPLILESPSPNQTSLYFCASSLWADATNEKLFFGSGTQLSVL.

The V and J genes are TRBV11-2 and TRBJ2-7; TRBD1 agrees at 11 bases. Trimming at V came to 5 bases and at J to 4 bases, leaving 7 bases not matched to a gene. This CDR3 region has 15 residues. Germline-derived CDR1 and CDR2 are SGHAT and FQNNGV. The CDR3 DNA is TGTGCCAGCAGCCCCCTCGGGACAGGGGGTTACGAGCAGTACTTC. This codes for CASSPLGTGGYEQYF.

The V and J genes are TRBV6-2 or TRBV6-3 and TRBJ2-7; 8 bases match TRBD1. Per germline, CDR1 MNHEY and CDR2 SVGEGT. V lost 6 bases, J lost 3 bases, and 10 bases stayed unmatched. The CDR3 totals 15 residues. The CDR3 DNA follows: TGTGCCAGCAGCCCCAGGGGACAGGCGAACTACGAGCAGTACTTC. It specifies CASSPRGQANYEQYF.

CDR3 nucleotide sequence: TGTGCCTGGAGTGTACGTAGAGGGAATAATTCACCCCTCCACTTT. Protein product: CAWSVRRGNNSPLHF. The rearrangement joins TRBV30 to TRBJ1-6; no firm D call. Trimming removed 0 bases from V and 5 bases from J, with 11 bases in between. Germline CDR1 is GTSNPN and CDR2 is SVGIG (reference sequence). The CDR3 runs 15 residues.

The chain joins TRBV12-5 to TRBJ1-6, with D unresolved. The V end was cut by 5 bases, the J end by 9 bases, with 8 bases between. CDR3 length: 12 amino acids. The germline V gene encodes CDR1 LGHNT and CDR2 FRNRAP. CDR3 sequence reads: CASGRLGSPLHF. In DNA form, the CDR3 reads TGTGCTAGTGGTCGACTCGGTTCACCCCTCCACTTT.

The chain links TRBV30 to TRBJ2-3; D uncertain. Between the trimmed V and J ends, which lost 2 bases and 3 bases, there was a span of 9 bases. Per germline, CDR1 GTSNPN and CDR2 SVGIG (reference sequence). The CDR3 is 13 amino acids. CDR3 sequence reads: CAWSNSRTDTQYF. In DNA form, the CDR3 reads TGTGCCTGGAGTAATAGCCGTACAGATACGCAGTATTTT.

V gene TRBV6-2 or TRBV6-3 combines with J gene TRBJ2-3; 9 nucleotides match TRBD2. The CDR3 runs 17 residues. The germline V gene has CDR1 MNHEY and CDR2 SVGEGT. The V gene end was trimmed by 3 bases and the J gene end by 1 base; junction bases not matched to a gene: 8. In DNA form, the CDR3 reads TGTGCCAGCAGTTATGGTTTAGCGGGGGTAGGCACAGATACGCAGTATTTT. Translating gives CASSYGLAGVGTDTQYF.

The chain recombines TRBV3-1 (or the pseudogene TRBV3-2) with TRBJ2-5; 9 bases line up with TRBD2. Trimming took 0 bases from V and 7 from J; bases not matched to a gene: 6. CDR1 and CDR2 (germline): LGHDT, YNNKEL (reference sequence). The CDR3 sequence is 15 residues long. CDR3 in DNA: TGTGCCAGCAGCCAAGACCCAGCGGGGGGATGGACCCAGTACTTC. It encodes CASSQDPAGGWTQYF.

This clone was detected only once. The V gene is TRBV5-4, the J gene TRBJ1-1; D gene ambiguous. The length of the CDR3 is 12 residues. Germline CDR1 and CDR2: SGHNT and YYREEE (reference sequence). V was shortened by 1 base and J by 4 bases, with 5 bases between the two germline ends. The CDR3 DNA follows: TGTGCCAGCAGCTTGTCGGGCACTGAAGCTTTCTTT. It yields the protein CASSLSGTEAFF.

The V and J genes are TRBV7-6 and TRBJ2-2; TRBD1 is a possible D gene (6 bases). The germline gives CDR1 SGHVS, CDR2 FNYEAQ. This CDR3 is 14 amino acids long. Trimming took 8 bases from V and 3 from J, leaving 13 bases between them. Here the CDR3 reads CASGGHKYTGELFF. The CDR3 nucleotides read TGTGCCAGCGGGGGCCATAAATACACCGGGGAGCTGTTTTTT.

The chain has TRBV25-1 and TRBJ1-6; unclear D gene. The CDR3 consists of 16 residues. Per germline, CDR1 MGHDK and CDR2 SYGVNS. V shed 3 bases and J shed 7 bases, with 16 bases lying between them. CDR3 coding DNA: TGTGCCAGCAGTGACCCCCGGGGAGGCCTAAATTCACCCCTCCACTTT. It is translated as CASSDPRGGLNSPLHF.

This chain links TRBV19 with TRBJ1-2, with TRBD1 identical over 10 bases. V lost 7 bases to trimming and J lost 6 bases; unmatched junction nucleotides: 23. Germline assignment: CDR1 LNHDA and CDR2 SQIVND (reference sequence). The CDR3 totals 19 residues. The CDR3: CASTTPIGTGDMRGDGYTF. CDR3 sequence (DNA): TGTGCCAGTACTACCCCAATCGGGACAGGGGACATGCGCGGGGATGGCTACACCTTC.

The V and J genes are TRBV27 and TRBJ2-3; D is perhaps TRBD1 (5 bases). This CDR3 spans 17 amino acids. Germline lookup yields CDR1 MNHEY and CDR2 SMNVEV (reference sequence). The V gene lost 1 base and the J gene lost 3 bases, with 17 bases spanning the gap. CDR3 DNA: TGTGCCAGCAGTTTATACTTCAGGGCGTGGAAAACAGATACGCAGTATTTT. Its protein product is CASSLYFRAWKTDTQYF.

This chain connects TRBV20-1 to TRBJ2-4, with TRBD2 matching 10 bases. Trimming at V came to 3 bases and at J to 6 bases, leaving 11 bases not matched to a gene. CDR3 size: 16 residues. From germline, CDR1 is DFQATT and CDR2 SNEGSKA (reference sequence). The CDR3 region is CSASRLAGALGNIQYF. The CDR3 DNA reads as TGCAGTGCTAGTCGCCTAGCGGGGGCCCTGGGAAACATTCAGTACTTC.

The chain links TRBV19 to TRBJ1-1; D may be TRBD1 (6 bases). Germline V CDR1 and CDR2: LNHDA, SQIVND (reference sequence). The CDR3 sequence is 16 residues long. Trimming cost V 5 bases and J 0 bases, with 16 bases left between them. CDR3 nucleotides: TGTGCCAGTAGTCCCTGGGACAAGGGCTTGAACACTGAAGCTTTCTTT. Amino acids: CASSPWDKGLNTEAFF.

This chain links TRBV6-5 with TRBJ1-6; unclear D gene. V lost 6 bases to trimming and J lost 1 base, with 10 bases between them. Germline V CDR1 and CDR2: MNHEY, SVGAGI. CDR3 size: 15 residues. CDR3 region: CASRGRASYNSPLHF. The CDR3 DNA follows: TGTGCCAGCAGGGGTCGAGCGTCCTATAATTCACCCCTCCACTTT.

The V gene is TRBV30, the J gene TRBJ2-7; the D gene could be TRBD1 or TRBD2 (5 bases each). The ends were cut back, 5 bases at V and 4 bases at J, with 9 bases in the middle. CDR1 and CDR2 (germline): GTSNPN, SVGIG (reference sequence). The CDR3 runs 11 residues. For the CDR3, the DNA is TGTGCCTGGGGGACGGGGTACGAGCAGTACTTC. Encoded protein: CAWGTGYEQYF.

The sample holds one count of this clone. The chain couples TRBV6-2 or TRBV6-3 to TRBJ1-5; 8 bases map to TRBD1. The ends lost 6 bases at V and 6 bases at J; junction bases unmatched: 13. The germline CDR1 and CDR2 sequences are MNHEY and SVGEGT. CDR3 length equals 16 residues. DNA for the CDR3: TGTGCCAGCAGCCCTGGACAGGGCCAAGGCTCTCAGCCCCAGCATTTT. It yields the protein CASSPGQGQGSQPQHF.

The chain recombines TRBV19 with TRBJ1-1; D unresolved. The germline V and J ends were trimmed by 3 bases and 1 base, with 6 bases remaining between them. The CDR3 totals 13 residues. CDR1 is LNHDA, CDR2 SQIVND, per germline (reference sequence). The CDR3 sequence: CASSMDSNTEAFF. In DNA, the CDR3 is TGTGCCAGTAGTATGGACTCGAACACTGAAGCTTTCTTT.

The CDR3 nucleotides are TGTGCCAGCAGCCGGCTACAGATACCGGACACTGAAGCTTTCTTT. Its protein product is CASSRLQIPDTEAFF. V gene TRBV11-2 combines with J gene TRBJ1-1, with unresolved D. V was trimmed by 5 bases and J by 3 bases, leaving 16 bases between them. CDR3 size: 15 residues. Germline V gene sequence: CDR1 SGHAT, CDR2 FQNNGV.

The chain recombines TRBV29-1 with TRBJ2-3, with TRBD1 matching 9 bases. V lost 3 bases and J lost 3; bases outside the gene matches: 4. From germline, CDR1 is SQVTM and CDR2 ANQGSEA. The CDR3 is 14 amino acids. The CDR3 nucleotides are TGCAGCGTTGATGGGACAGGGAATACAGATACGCAGTATTTT. As protein: CSVDGTGNTDTQYF.